The 27 T cell receptor beta chains below all came from one sample that was sequenced in a study of cytomegalovirus exposure and HLA in healthy donors. PCR primers comprised 60 Vbeta and 13 Jbeta primers. Clones were read by immunoSEQ multiplex PCR, and TCRdb kept only the in-frame ones, dropping some. This sample has more than 45,000 clones, with roughly 80% found just once. Sequenced material: PBMCs. The receptors come from a man in his thirties or forties in good health and CMV-seronegative.

The chain uses TRBV5-8 and TRBJ2-1; 8 bases agree with TRBD1. The CDR3 spans 18 residues. The V gene's germline CDR1 is SGHTS and CDR2 YDEGEE. J lost 6 bases, V lost 3 bases, and 17 bases had no gene match. As DNA, the CDR3 is TGTGCCAGCAGCTCGACTAGGACAGGGCTATTTGTTGGCAATGAGCAGTTCTTC. Protein product: CASSSTRTGLFVGNEQFF.

V gene TRBV7-3 combines with J gene TRBJ2-7; D ambiguous. CDR3 length: 13 amino acids. CDR1 SGHTA and CDR2 FQGTGA come from the germline V gene. V gave up 2 bases and J gave up 5 bases, with 10 bases separating them. The CDR3 protein is CASSLGPANEQYF. For the CDR3, the DNA is TGTGCCAGCAGCTTAGGGCCAGCCAACGAGCAGTACTTC.

The gene calls are TRBV30 and TRBJ2-7, with 7 bases fitting TRBD2. The CDR3 loop spans 14 amino acids. V was clipped by 3 bases and J by 4 bases; unmatched bases: 9. CDR1 is GTSNPN and CDR2 is SVGIG in the germline V gene (reference sequence). The CDR3 region is CAWRHREVAYEQYF. The CDR3 coding sequence is TGTGCCTGGAGGCATCGGGAGGTAGCATACGAGCAGTACTTC. Together with reference TRBV30 and TRBJ2-7, the CDR3 gives the full variable domain: SQTIHQWPATLVQPVGSPLSLECTVEGTSNPNLYWYRQAAGRGLQLLFYSVGIGQISSEVPQNLSASRPQDRQFILSSKKLLLSDSGFYLCAWRHREVAYEQYFGPGTRLTVT.

This clone was seen once. The J gene is TRBJ1-1, the V gene TRBV27; D is perhaps TRBD1 (6 bases). Trimming left V 2 bases short and J 5 bases short, with 12 bases between. The length of the CDR3 is 14 residues. Germline CDR1 and CDR2: MNHEY and SMNVEV (reference sequence). The CDR3: CASSLRQAGTEAFF. CDR3 DNA sequence: TGTGCCAGCAGTTTAAGACAGGCCGGGACTGAAGCTTTCTTT.

This clone has just one count. The CDR3 is CASSLVVTSGRHTQYF. DNA of the CDR3: TGTGCCAGCAGCTTGGTGGTGACTAGCGGGAGGCATACGCAGTATTTT. The gene calls are TRBV5-8 and TRBJ2-3, with 13 nucleotides matching TRBD2. CDR1 is SGHTS, CDR2 YDEGEE, per germline. V shed 0 bases, J shed 7 bases, and the junction held 5 bases outside the gene matches. The CDR3 has 16 amino acids.

This clone has just one count. The chain is built from TRBV14 and TRBJ2-3; weak D call: TRBD1 (6 bases). Trimming took off 6 bases at V and 5 bases at J, with 15 bases between the two ends. CDR1 is SGHDN and CDR2 is FVKESK in the germline V gene. The CDR3 contains 14 residues. The CDR3 region has the DNA TGTGCCAGCAGTCGACAGGCCCGATTAGATACGCAGTATTTT. Translating gives CASSRQARLDTQYF.

V and J are TRBV2 and TRBJ2-5; weak D call: TRBD2 (5 bases). With the DNA end fitting TRBJ2-7 better, the J assignment may be wrong. The CDR3 has 14 amino acids. Germline loops: CDR1 SNHLY, CDR2 FYNNEI. This CDR3 reads CASRLEINSYEQYF. CDR3 DNA sequence: TGTGCCAGCAGACTAGAAATAAACTCCTACGAGCAGTACTTC.

The chain joins TRBV7-3 to TRBJ1-2, with 10 bases that match TRBD1. This CDR3 comprises 15 residues. The V gene end was trimmed by 5 bases and the J gene end by 0 bases; junction bases not matched to a gene: 3. The germline CDR1 and CDR2 sequences are SGHTA and FQGTGA. As DNA, the CDR3 is TGTGCCAGCAGCCCAGGACAGGGGGCTAACTATGGCTACACCTTC. Translated: CASSPGQGANYGYTF. Full variable domain (remainder filled in from reference TRBV7-3 and TRBJ1-2): GAGVSQTPSNKVTEKGKYVELRCDPISGHTALYWYRQSLGQGPEFLIYFQGTGAADDSGLPNDRFFAVRPEGSVSTLKIQRTERGDSAVYLCASSPGQGANYGYTFGSGTRLTVV.

The V gene is TRBV6-5, the J gene TRBJ2-7, with TRBD1 as a possible D gene (5 bases). Germline V gives CDR1 MNHEY, CDR2 SVGAGI. This CDR3 comprises 15 residues. V lost 4 bases, J lost 1 base, and 14 bases lay in between. The CDR3, as DNA: TGTGCCAGCAGTTCGGCCAGGGTGCCTTCCTACGAGCAGTACTTC. This codes for CASSSARVPSYEQYF.

The chain has TRBV5-1 and TRBJ1-4; 7 nucleotides line up with TRBD1. Trimming took 2 bases from V and 6 from J; bases not matched to a gene: 4. Germline CDR1 and CDR2: SGHRS and YFSETQ. This CDR3 has 14 amino acids. CDR3 sequence reads: CASSFIGGDEKLFF. The CDR3, as DNA: TGCGCCAGCAGCTTCATAGGGGGCGATGAAAAACTGTTTTTT.

The chain combines TRBV6-1 with TRBJ1-5; perhaps TRBD1 as D (5 bases). This CDR3 contains 16 residues. Trimming stripped 3 bases from V and 4 bases from J, with 16 bases between. Germline-derived CDR1 and CDR2 are MNHNS and SASEGT. This CDR3 reads CASSEIQARANQPQHF. CDR3 bases: TGTGCCAGCAGTGAGATACAGGCTCGCGCAAATCAGCCCCAGCATTTT.

The V call is TRBV30, the J call TRBJ1-2; tentatively, D is TRBD1 (5 bases). Per germline, CDR1 GTSNPN and CDR2 SVGIG (reference sequence). Trimming removed 1 base at V and 4 bases at J, with 13 bases between. This CDR3 is built from 14 residues. CDR3 DNA: TGTGCCTGGAGTGGGACATTTTCCCTCTATGGCTACACCTTC. Protein: CAWSGTFSLYGYTF.

The chain employs TRBV13 and TRBJ2-5; 8 nucleotides align to TRBD1. Germline assignment: CDR1 PRHDT and CDR2 FYEKMQ (reference sequence). This CDR3 is built from 20 residues. Trimming took 9 bases from V and 4 from J; bases not matched to a gene: 28. CDR3 DNA: TGTGCCAGGAGCCCGGGGGCCAGGGGGCATGAGGTCGGAGGAGTAGAGACCCAGTACTTC. Amino acid sequence: CARSPGARGHEVGGVETQYF.

The rearrangement uses TRBV9 and TRBJ2-5; TRBD2 is a possible D gene (6 bases). Germline CDR1 SGDLS, CDR2 YYNGEE. Between the trimmed V and J ends, which lost 0 bases and 2 bases, there was a span of 8 bases. This CDR3 has 14 residues. The CDR3 sequence is CASSVEGLQETQYF. The CDR3 DNA sequence: TGTGCCAGCAGCGTAGAGGGACTTCAAGAGACCCAGTACTTC.

With respect to this clone: Other DNA sequences in this specimen translate into the identical CDR3. The chain joins TRBV6-1 to TRBJ1-1; the D is unclear. The V end lost 2 bases, the J end lost 2 bases, and 9 bases lay between the germline ends. CDR3 size: 14 residues. Germline CDR1 MNHNS, CDR2 SASEGT. DNA for the CDR3: TGTGCCAGCAGTGAATCAGAGGGAAACACTGAAGCTTTCTTT. Protein product: CASSESEGNTEAFF.

V usage is TRBV20-1 and J usage is TRBJ1-1; perhaps TRBD1 as D (5 bases). From germline, CDR1 is DFQATT and CDR2 SNEGSKA (reference sequence). CDR3 length: 11 residues. V lost 3 bases and J lost 11, with 13 bases in between. CDR3 amino acids: CSARPGDGAFF. CDR3 DNA sequence: TGCAGTGCTAGGCCGGGGGACGGGGCTTTCTTT.

The V and J genes are TRBV5-1 and TRBJ2-3; weak D call: TRBD1 (5 bases). Trimming removed 6 bases at V and 3 bases at J, with 17 bases between. The CDR3 is 15 amino acids. Germline CDR1 reads SGHRS; CDR2 reads YFSETQ. For the CDR3, the DNA is TGCGCCAGCAAAGGGTTTGGGCCAGGGACAGATACGCAGTATTTT. This sequence encodes CASKGFGPGTDTQYF.

The chain employs TRBV4-3 and TRBJ2-2; D is possibly TRBD1 (5 bases). Trimming left V 0 bases short and J 6 bases short, with 8 bases between. Germline V lookup: CDR1 LGHNA, CDR2 YSLEER. This CDR3 contains 14 residues. The CDR3 reads CASSQEFRAGELFF. The CDR3 coding sequence is TGCGCCAGCAGCCAAGAATTCAGGGCCGGGGAGCTGTTTTTT.

The rearrangement joins TRBV19 to TRBJ2-2; D might be TRBD1 (5 bases). The germline CDR1 and CDR2 sequences are LNHDA and SQIVND (reference sequence). V dropped 4 bases and J dropped 6 bases, with 9 bases sitting between them. The CDR3 is 13 amino acids. The CDR3 DNA reads TGTGCCAGTAGTACAGGGTTGCCCGGGGAGCTGTTTTTT. It codes for CASSTGLPGELFF.

This clone has only a few counts. The chain employs TRBV2 and TRBJ2-1, with D possibly being TRBD1 (5 bases). Trimming removed 8 bases at V and 5 bases at J, with 7 bases between. The length of the CDR3 is 11 residues. Germline values: CDR1 SNHLY, CDR2 FYNNEI. CDR3 loop: CASQGNNEQFF. The CDR3 DNA reads as TGTGCCAGCCAGGGAAACAATGAGCAGTTCTTC.

This clone was detected only once. The chain links TRBV7-9 to TRBJ2-1, with 14 bases fitting TRBD2. CDR1 and CDR2 (germline): SEHNR, FQNEAQ (reference sequence). CDR3 length equals 15 residues. Germline trimming cut 5 bases from V and 7 bases from J; bases unmatched to any gene: 4. In nucleotides, the CDR3 is TGTGCCAGCAGCCCAGGGACTAGCGGGGGTAATGAGCAGTTCTTC. It yields the protein CASSPGTSGGNEQFF. The full variable domain, its missing parts supplied by reference TRBV7-9 and TRBJ2-1, is DTGVSQNPRHKITKRGQNVTFRCDPISEHNRLYWYRQTLGQGPEFLTYFQNEAQLEKSRLLSDRFSAERPKGSFSTLEIQRTEQGDSAMYLCASSPGTSGGNEQFFGPGTRLTVL.

J is TRBJ2-2 and V is TRBV28, with TRBD1 matching 7 bases. Germline trimming cut 8 bases from V and 0 bases from J; bases unmatched to any gene: 9. Germline lookup yields CDR1 MDHEN and CDR2 SYDVKM. The CDR3 extends over 16 amino acids. This CDR3 reads CASGFLTGPNTGELFF. The CDR3 nucleotides read TGTGCCAGCGGATTCTTGACAGGGCCGAACACCGGGGAGCTGTTTTTT.

The chain combines TRBV9 with TRBJ2-5, with D perhaps TRBD1 (5 bases). V lost 2 bases and J lost 5, with 16 bases in between. CDR3 size: 15 residues. Germline V CDR1 and CDR2: SGDLS, YYNGEE. DNA for the CDR3: TGTGCCAGCAGCGTCAACTCAGGGTTTGGGGAGACCCAGTACTTC. This codes for CASSVNSGFGETQYF.

The rearrangement uses TRBV6-5 and TRBJ1-4, with 11 bases aligning to TRBD1. The trim removed 2 bases at V and 7 bases at J, leaving 3 bases unmatched. CDR1 and CDR2 (germline): MNHEY, SVGAGI. The CDR3 extends over 15 amino acids. DNA of the CDR3: TGTGCCAGCAGTTACGCGGGACAGGGGGGTGAAAAACTGTTTTTT. The encoded protein is CASSYAGQGGEKLFF.

This chain joins TRBV5-8 and TRBJ1-4; D remains unclear. The CDR3 loop spans 16 amino acids. Trimming stripped 5 bases from V and 1 base from J, with 15 bases between. Germline values: CDR1 SGHTS, CDR2 YDEGEE. In nucleotides, the CDR3 is TGTGCCAGCAGTCCGGTCGAGGGTAGAACTAATGAAAAACTGTTTTTT. The encoded protein is CASSPVEGRTNEKLFF.

This chain connects TRBV6-1 to TRBJ2-6; D perhaps matches TRBD1 (5 bases). Trimming stripped 8 bases from V and 0 bases from J, with 11 bases between. CDR1 is MNHNS, CDR2 SASEGT, per germline. There are 15 residues in the CDR3. The CDR3 loop is CASWTTSSGANVLTF. The CDR3, as DNA: TGTGCCAGCTGGACAACCTCCTCTGGGGCCAACGTCCTGACTTTC.

The genes are TRBV7-3 and TRBJ1-2; D may be TRBD1 (5 bases). Germline V gene data show CDR1 as SGHTA and CDR2 as FQGTGA. This CDR3 spans 13 amino acids. V was pared by 5 bases and J by 5 bases, with 12 bases between. Here the CDR3 DNA reads TGTGCCAGCAGCCCAGGGTTTGGGTATGGCTACACCTTC. Amino acids: CASSPGFGYGYTF.